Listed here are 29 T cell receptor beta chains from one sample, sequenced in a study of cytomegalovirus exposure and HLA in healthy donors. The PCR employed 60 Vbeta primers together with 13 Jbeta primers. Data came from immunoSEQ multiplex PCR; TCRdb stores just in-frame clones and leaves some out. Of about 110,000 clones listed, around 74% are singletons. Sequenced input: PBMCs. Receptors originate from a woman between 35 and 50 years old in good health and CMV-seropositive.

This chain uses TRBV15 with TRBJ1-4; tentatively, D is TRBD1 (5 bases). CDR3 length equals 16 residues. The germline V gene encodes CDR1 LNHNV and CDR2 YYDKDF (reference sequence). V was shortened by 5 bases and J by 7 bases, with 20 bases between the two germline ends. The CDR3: CATSSSSEGAGEKLFF. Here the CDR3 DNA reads TGTGCCACCAGCTCCTCCAGTGAAGGGGCAGGTGAAAAACTGTTTTTT.

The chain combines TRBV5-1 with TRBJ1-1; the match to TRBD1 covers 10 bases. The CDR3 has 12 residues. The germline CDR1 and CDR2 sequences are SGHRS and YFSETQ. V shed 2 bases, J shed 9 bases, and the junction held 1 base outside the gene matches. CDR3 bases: TGCGCCAGCAGCTTCGACAGGGGGCAAGCTTTCTTT. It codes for CASSFDRGQAFF.

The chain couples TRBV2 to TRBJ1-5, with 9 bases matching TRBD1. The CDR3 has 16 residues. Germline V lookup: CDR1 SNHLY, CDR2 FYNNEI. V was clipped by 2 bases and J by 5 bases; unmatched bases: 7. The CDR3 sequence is CASSELDRGTDQPQHF. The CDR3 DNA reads TGTGCCAGCAGTGAATTGGACAGGGGAACGGATCAGCCCCAGCATTTT.

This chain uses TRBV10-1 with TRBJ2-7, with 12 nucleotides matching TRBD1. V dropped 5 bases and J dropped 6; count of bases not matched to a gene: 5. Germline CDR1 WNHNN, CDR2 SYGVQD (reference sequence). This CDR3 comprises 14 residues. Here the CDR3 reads CASSSGTGGSEQYF. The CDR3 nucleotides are TGCGCCAGCAGTTCCGGGACAGGGGGCTCCGAGCAGTACTTC.

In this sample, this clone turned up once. CDR3: CASSRGQREQYF. CDR3 bases: TGTGCCAGCAGTAGAGGACAGAGGGAGCAGTACTTC. The V gene is TRBV27, the J gene TRBJ2-7, with D perhaps TRBD1 (6 bases). V dropped 5 bases and J dropped 7 bases, with 12 bases sitting between them. This CDR3 has 12 amino acids. In germline, CDR1 is MNHEY, CDR2 SMNVEV (reference sequence).

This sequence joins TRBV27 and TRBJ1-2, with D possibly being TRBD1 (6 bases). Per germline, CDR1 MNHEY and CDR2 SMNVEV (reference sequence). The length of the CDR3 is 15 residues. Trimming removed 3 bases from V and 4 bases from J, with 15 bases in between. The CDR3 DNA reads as TGTGCCAGCAGTTTCGGGCAGGGGCAGGGCTATGGCTACACCTTC. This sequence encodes CASSFGQGQGYGYTF.

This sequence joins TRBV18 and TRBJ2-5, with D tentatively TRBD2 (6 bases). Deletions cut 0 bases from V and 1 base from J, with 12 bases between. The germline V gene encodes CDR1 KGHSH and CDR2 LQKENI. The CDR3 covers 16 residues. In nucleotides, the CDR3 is TGTGCCAGCTCACCACCGGATAGCGGTCCCCAAGAGACCCAGTACTTC. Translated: CASSPPDSGPQETQYF.

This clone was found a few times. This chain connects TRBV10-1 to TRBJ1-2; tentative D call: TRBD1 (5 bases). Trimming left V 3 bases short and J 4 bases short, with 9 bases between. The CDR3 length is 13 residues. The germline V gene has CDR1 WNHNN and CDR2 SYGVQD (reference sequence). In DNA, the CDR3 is TGCGCCAGCAGTGAAGGGGCTAGCTATGGCTACACCTTC. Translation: CASSEGASYGYTF.

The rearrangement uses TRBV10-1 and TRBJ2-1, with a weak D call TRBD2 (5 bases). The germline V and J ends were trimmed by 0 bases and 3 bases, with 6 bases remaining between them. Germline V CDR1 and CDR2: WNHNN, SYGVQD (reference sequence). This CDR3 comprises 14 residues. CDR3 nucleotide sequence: TGCGCCAGCAGTGAGTCTGAGGGCTACAATGAGCAGTTCTTC. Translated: CASSESEGYNEQFF.

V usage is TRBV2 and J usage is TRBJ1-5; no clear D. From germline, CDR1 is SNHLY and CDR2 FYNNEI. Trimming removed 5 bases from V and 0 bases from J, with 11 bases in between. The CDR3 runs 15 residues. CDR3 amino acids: CASSPTTASNQPQHF. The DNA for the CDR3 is TGTGCCAGCAGTCCAACGACTGCTAGCAATCAGCCCCAGCATTTT. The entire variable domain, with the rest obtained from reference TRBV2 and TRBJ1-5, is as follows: EPEVTQTPSHQVTQMGQEVILRCVPISNHLYFYWYRQILGQKVEFLVSFYNNEISEKSEIFDDQFSVERPDGSNFTLKIRSTKLEDSAMYFCASSPTTASNQPQHFGDGTRLSIL.

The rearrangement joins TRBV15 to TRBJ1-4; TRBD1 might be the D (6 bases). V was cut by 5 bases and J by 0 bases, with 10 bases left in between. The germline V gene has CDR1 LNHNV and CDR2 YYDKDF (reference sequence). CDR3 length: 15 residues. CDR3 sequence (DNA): TGTGCCACCAGCGGACAGACAGCAACTAATGAAAAACTGTTTTTT. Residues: CATSGQTATNEKLFF. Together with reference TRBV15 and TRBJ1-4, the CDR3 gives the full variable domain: DAMVIQNPRYQVTQFGKPVTLSCSQTLNHNVMYWYQQKSSQAPKLLFHYYDKDFNNEADTPDNFQSRRPNTSFCFLDIRSPGLGDTAMYLCATSGQTATNEKLFFGSGTQLSVL.

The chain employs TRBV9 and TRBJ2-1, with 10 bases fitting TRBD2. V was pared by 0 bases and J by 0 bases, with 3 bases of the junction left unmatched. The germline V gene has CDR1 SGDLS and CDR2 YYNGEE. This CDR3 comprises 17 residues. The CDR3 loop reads CASSVGLAGASYNEQFF. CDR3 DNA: TGTGCCAGCAGCGTAGGGCTAGCGGGGGCCTCCTACAATGAGCAGTTCTTC.

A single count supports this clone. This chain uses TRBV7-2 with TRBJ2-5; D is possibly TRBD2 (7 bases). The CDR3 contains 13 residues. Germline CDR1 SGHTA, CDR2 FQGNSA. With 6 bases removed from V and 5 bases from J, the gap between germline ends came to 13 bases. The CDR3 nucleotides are TGTGCCAGCAGGGAGGGGGGGTGGGAGACCCAGTACTTC. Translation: CASREGGWETQYF.

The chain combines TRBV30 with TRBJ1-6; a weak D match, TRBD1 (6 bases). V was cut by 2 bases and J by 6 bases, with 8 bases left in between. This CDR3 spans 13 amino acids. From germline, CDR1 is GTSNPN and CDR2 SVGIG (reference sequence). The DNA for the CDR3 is TGTGCCTGGAGTCCACAGGGTAATTCACCCCTCCACTTT. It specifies CAWSPQGNSPLHF.

The CDR3: CASSVGQSLGQPQHF. CDR3 DNA: TGTGCCAGCAGCGTGGGACAGTCGTTGGGACAGCCCCAGCATTTT. This chain connects TRBV5-8 to TRBJ1-5, with 7 bases matching TRBD1. With 4 bases clipped from V and 7 bases from J, the junction kept 11 bases outside the gene matches. Germline CDR1 is SGHTS and CDR2 is YDEGEE. CDR3 length: 15 residues.

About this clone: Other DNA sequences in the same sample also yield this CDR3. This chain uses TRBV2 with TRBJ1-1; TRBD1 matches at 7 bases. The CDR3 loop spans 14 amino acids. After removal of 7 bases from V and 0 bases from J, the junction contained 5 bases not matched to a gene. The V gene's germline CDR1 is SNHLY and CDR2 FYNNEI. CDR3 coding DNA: TGTGCCAGCACAAAAACAGGGGTGAACACTGAAGCTTTCTTT. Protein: CASTKTGVNTEAFF.

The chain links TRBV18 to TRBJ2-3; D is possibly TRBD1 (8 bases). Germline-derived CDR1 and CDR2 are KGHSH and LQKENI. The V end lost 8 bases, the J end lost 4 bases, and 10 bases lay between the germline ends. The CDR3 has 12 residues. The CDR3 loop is CASTGGADTQYF. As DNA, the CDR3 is TGTGCCAGCACAGGGGGGGCAGATACGCAGTATTTT. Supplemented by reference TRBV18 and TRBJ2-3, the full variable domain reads NAGVMQNPRHLVRRRGQEARLRCSPMKGHSHVYWYRQLPEEGLKFMVYLQKENIIDESGMPKERFSAEFPKEGPSILRIQQVVRGDSAAYFCASTGGADTQYFGPGTRLTVL.

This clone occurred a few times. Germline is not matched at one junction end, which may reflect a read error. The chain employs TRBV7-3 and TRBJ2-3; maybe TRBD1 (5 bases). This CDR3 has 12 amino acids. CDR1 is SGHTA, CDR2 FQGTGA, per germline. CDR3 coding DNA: TGTTCCAGCAGCTTAGACAGAAATACGCAGTATTTT. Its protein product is CSSSLDRNTQYF. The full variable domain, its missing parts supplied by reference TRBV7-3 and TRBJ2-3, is GAGVSQTPSNKVTEKGKYVELRCDPISGHTALYWYRQSLGQGPEFLIYFQGTGAADDSGLPNDRFFAVRPEGSVSTLKIQRTERGDSAVYLCSSSLDRNTQYFGPGTRLTVL.

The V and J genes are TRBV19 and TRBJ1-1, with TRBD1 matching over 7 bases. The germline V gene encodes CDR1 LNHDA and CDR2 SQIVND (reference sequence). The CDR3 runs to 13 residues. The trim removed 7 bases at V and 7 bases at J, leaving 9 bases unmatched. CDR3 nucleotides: TGTGCCAGTACGAGGACAGGAGGGGGTGAAGCTTTCTTT. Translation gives CASTRTGGGEAFF.

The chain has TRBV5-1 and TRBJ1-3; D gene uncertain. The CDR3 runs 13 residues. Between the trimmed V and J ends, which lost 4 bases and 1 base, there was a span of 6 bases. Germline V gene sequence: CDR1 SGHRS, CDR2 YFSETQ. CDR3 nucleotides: TGCGCCAGCAGCCGACAATCTGGAAACACCATATATTTT. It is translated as CASSRQSGNTIYF. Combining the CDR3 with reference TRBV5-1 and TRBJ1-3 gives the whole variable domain KAGVTQTPRYLIKTRGQQVTLSCSPISGHRSVSWYQQTPGQGLQFLFEYFSETQRNKGNFPGRFSGRQFSNSRSEMNVSTLELGDSALYLCASSRQSGNTIYFGEGSWLTVV.

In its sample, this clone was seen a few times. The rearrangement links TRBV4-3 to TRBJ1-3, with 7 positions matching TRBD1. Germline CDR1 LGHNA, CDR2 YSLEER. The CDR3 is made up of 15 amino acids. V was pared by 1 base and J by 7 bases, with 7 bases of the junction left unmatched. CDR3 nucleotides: TGCGCCAGCAGCCAAGGTTTGACAGGGAAGAACACCATATATTTT. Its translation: CASSQGLTGKNTIYF.

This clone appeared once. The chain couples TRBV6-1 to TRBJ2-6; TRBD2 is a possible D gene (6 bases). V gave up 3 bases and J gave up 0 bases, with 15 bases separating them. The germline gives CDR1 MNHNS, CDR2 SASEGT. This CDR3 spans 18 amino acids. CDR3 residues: CASSDRGLTSSGANVLTF. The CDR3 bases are TGTGCCAGCAGTGACCGAGGACTAACCTCCTCTGGGGCCAACGTCCTGACTTTC.

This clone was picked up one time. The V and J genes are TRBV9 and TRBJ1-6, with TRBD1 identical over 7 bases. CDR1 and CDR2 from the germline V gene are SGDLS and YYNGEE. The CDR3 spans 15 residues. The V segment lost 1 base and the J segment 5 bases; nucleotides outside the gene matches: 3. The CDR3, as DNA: TGTGCCAGCAGCGTACAGGGGGGAAATAATTCACCCCTCCACTTT. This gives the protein CASSVQGGNNSPLHF.

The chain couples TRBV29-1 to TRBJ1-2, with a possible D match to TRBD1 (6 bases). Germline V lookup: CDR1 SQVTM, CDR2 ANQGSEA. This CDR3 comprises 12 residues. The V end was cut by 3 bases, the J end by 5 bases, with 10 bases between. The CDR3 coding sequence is TGCAGCGTTGACCCCCAGGGGTATGGCTACACCTTC. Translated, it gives CSVDPQGYGYTF.

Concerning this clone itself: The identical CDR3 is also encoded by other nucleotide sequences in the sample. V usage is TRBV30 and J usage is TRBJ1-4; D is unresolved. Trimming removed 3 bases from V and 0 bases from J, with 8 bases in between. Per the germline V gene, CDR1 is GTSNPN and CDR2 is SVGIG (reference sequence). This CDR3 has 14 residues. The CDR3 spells CAWSLGATNEKLFF. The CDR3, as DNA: TGTGCCTGGAGCCTCGGTGCAACTAATGAAAAACTGTTTTTT.

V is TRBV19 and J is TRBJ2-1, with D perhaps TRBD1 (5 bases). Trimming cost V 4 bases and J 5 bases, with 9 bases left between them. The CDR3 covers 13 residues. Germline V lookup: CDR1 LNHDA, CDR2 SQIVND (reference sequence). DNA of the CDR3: TGTGCCAGTAGTAAGGGGCCCAACAATGAGCAGTTCTTC. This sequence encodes CASSKGPNNEQFF.

CDR3 nucleotides: TGCAGCGTTGCCCAGGGCGGGAATTCCTATGGCTACACCTTC. Its protein product is CSVAQGGNSYGYTF. V usage is TRBV29-1 and J usage is TRBJ1-2; possibly TRBD1 for D (5 bases). The germline CDR1 and CDR2 sequences are SQVTM and ANQGSEA. Trimming took 4 bases from V and 4 from J, leaving 16 bases between them. This CDR3 is 14 amino acids long.

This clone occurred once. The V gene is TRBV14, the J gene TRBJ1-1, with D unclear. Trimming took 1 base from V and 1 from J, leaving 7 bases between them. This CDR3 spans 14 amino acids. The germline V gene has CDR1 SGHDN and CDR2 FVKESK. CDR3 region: CASSQVPGNTEAFF. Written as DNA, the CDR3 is TGTGCCAGCAGCCAAGTTCCAGGGAACACTGAAGCTTTCTTT. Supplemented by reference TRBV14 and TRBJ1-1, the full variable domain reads EAGVTQFPSHSVIEKGQTVTLRCDPISGHDNLYWYRRVMGKEIKFLLHFVKESKQDESGMPNNRFLAERTGGTYSTLKVQPAELEDSGVYFCASSQVPGNTEAFFGQGTRLTVV.

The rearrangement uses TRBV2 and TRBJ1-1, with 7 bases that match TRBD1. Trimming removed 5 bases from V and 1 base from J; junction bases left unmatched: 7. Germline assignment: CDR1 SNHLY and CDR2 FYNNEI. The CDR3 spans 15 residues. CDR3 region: CASSPRQGRNTEAFF. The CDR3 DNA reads TGTGCCAGCAGTCCTCGACAGGGAAGGAACACTGAAGCTTTCTTT.